These 12 T cell receptor beta chains came from one sample sequenced in a study of blood T cells in healthy people across ages. The use of a sample-barcoded 5' primer and a J-beta primer mix characterized a second PCR of about 6 to 12 cycles. From the 5' RACE reads, TCRdb called clonotypes with MiXCR, one entry per CDR3 protein. Found here are over a million distinct CDR3 sequences, approximately 59% of them singletons; the top ten hold roughly 6.3%. Sequencing was done on a sample of blood. These receptors came from a man in his late teens or twenties in good health.

The chain combines TRBV30 with TRBJ2-2; 8 bases fit TRBD2. CDR3 length: 16 amino acids. Germline V CDR1 and CDR2: GTSNPN, SVGIG (reference sequence). Trimming cost V 2 bases and J 5 bases; bases outside gene matches: 10. CDR3 in amino acids: CAWSWRAGVYTGELFF. CDR3 coding DNA: TGTGCCTGGAGTTGGCGAGCGGGAGTTTATACCGGGGAGCTGTTTTTT.

This chain links TRBV25-1 with TRBJ1-6, with D perhaps matching TRBD1 (6 bases). The V gene lost 0 bases and the J gene lost 7 bases, with 13 bases spanning the gap. Germline assignment: CDR1 MGHDK and CDR2 SYGVNS. The CDR3 spans 16 residues. CDR3 bases: TGTGCCAGCAGTGAATATGGGGGGGCAGTGAATTCACCCCTCCACTTT. Translated, it gives CASSEYGGAVNSPLHF.

This clonotype was observed a single time. The chain couples TRBV14 to TRBJ2-3; 13 positions agree with TRBD2. CDR1 SGHDN and CDR2 FVKESK come from the germline V gene. The CDR3 totals 16 residues. J lost 4 bases, V lost 2 bases, and 3 bases had no gene match. The CDR3 here is CASSQRGLAGADTQYF. In DNA form, the CDR3 reads TGTGCCAGCAGCCAACGCGGACTAGCGGGAGCAGATACGCAGTATTTT. The whole variable domain, remainder taken from reference TRBV14 and TRBJ2-3, is EAGVTQFPSHSVIEKGQTVTLRCDPISGHDNLYWYRRVMGKEIKFLLHFVKESKQDESGMPNNRFLAERTGGTYSTLKVQPAELEDSGVYFCASSQRGLAGADTQYFGPGTRLTVL.

V is TRBV20-1 and J is TRBJ2-7, with 7 bases lining up with TRBD1. The CDR3 is 12 residues long. With 5 bases clipped from V and 1 base from J, the junction kept 2 bases outside the gene matches. CDR1 is DFQATT and CDR2 is SNEGSKA in the germline V gene (reference sequence). The CDR3 spells CSAGQASYEQYF. The CDR3, as DNA: TGCAGTGCTGGACAGGCTTCCTACGAGCAGTACTTC.

The genes are TRBV7-9 and TRBJ2-1, with 11 bases identical to TRBD1. CDR3 length: 14 amino acids. In germline, CDR1 is SEHNR, CDR2 FQNEAQ (reference sequence). With 6 bases clipped from V and 5 bases from J, the junction kept 3 bases outside the gene matches. CDR3 amino acids: CASSLGQGDNEQFF. The CDR3 bases are TGTGCCAGCAGTTTGGGACAGGGGGACAATGAGCAGTTCTTC.

This clonotype has only a few counts. The CDR3 loop is CSVLLGGRNYGYTF. The CDR3 region has the DNA TGCAGCGTCCTCCTGGGCGGGAGGAACTATGGCTACACCTTC. The chain links TRBV29-1 to TRBJ1-2, with D hard to call. The CDR3 contains 14 residues. The germline V gene encodes CDR1 SQVTM and CDR2 ANQGSEA. Trimming stripped 6 bases from V and 2 bases from J, with 16 bases between.

The rearrangement uses TRBV7-2 and TRBJ2-7; either TRBD1 or TRBD2 may fit D (5 bases each). Trimming left V 0 bases short and J 6 bases short, with 15 bases between. The CDR3 runs to 15 residues. CDR1 is SGHTA and CDR2 is FQGNSA in the germline V gene. In DNA, the CDR3 is TGTGCCAGCAGCTTAGCGAGGGGCAGGGTAGCCGAGCAGTACTTC. Its translation is CASSLARGRVAEQYF.

J is TRBJ2-6 and V is TRBV2; 8 bases line up with TRBD1. The length of the CDR3 is 14 residues. Germline loops: CDR1 SNHLY, CDR2 FYNNEI. Losses at the gene ends were 9 bases for V and 2 bases for J; bases not matched to a gene: 3. CDR3 coding DNA: TGTGCCAGACAGGGGGTGACTGGGGCCAACGTCCTGACTTTC. This sequence encodes CARQGVTGANVLTF.

This chain links TRBV4-3 with TRBJ2-3, with D hard to call. The CDR3 is 11 residues long. CDR1 and CDR2 (germline): LGHNA, YSLEER. The V gene lost 5 bases and the J gene lost 5 bases, with 5 bases spanning the gap. The CDR3 loop is CASSAEDTQYF. CDR3 nucleotides: TGCGCCAGCAGCGCAGAAGATACGCAGTATTTT.

The gene calls are TRBV7-8 and TRBJ2-2; 12 bases line up with TRBD2. The CDR3 runs to 17 residues. V was clipped by 5 bases and J by 0 bases; unmatched bases: 4. Germline-derived CDR1 and CDR2 are SGHVS and FQNEAQ. The CDR3 region is CASSPRTSGTNTGELFF. As DNA, the CDR3 is TGTGCCAGCAGCCCGCGGACTAGCGGGACGAACACCGGGGAGCTGTTTTTT.

This chain joins TRBV7-2 and TRBJ2-5, with 10 bases matching TRBD2. Germline V gives CDR1 SGHTA, CDR2 FQGNSA. The CDR3 has 15 residues. The V and J ends lost 6 bases and 7 bases, in that order; junction bases with no gene match: 11. The CDR3 region has the DNA TGTGCCAGCAGTCCGGGGAGCGGGGGGGTTGGGACCCAGTACTTC. It specifies CASSPGSGGVGTQYF.

The rearrangement links TRBV5-1 to TRBJ2-1, with D uncertain. This CDR3 has 17 amino acids. The germline CDR1 and CDR2 sequences are SGHRS and YFSETQ. The V gene lost 0 bases and the J gene lost 0 bases, with 13 bases spanning the gap. The CDR3 reads CASSLAQGGLSYNEQFF. CDR3 DNA sequence: TGCGCCAGCAGCTTGGCCCAAGGCGGCCTCTCCTACAATGAGCAGTTCTTC.